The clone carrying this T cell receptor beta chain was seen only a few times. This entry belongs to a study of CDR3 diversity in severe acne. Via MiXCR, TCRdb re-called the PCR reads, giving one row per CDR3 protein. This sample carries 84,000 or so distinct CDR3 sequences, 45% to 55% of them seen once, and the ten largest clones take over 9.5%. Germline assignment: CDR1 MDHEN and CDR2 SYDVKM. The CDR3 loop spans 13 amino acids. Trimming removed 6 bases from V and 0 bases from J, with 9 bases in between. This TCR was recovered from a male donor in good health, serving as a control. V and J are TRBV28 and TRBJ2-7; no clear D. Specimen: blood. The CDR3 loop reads CASSFGSSYEQYF. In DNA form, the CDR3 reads TGTGCCAGCAGCTTCGGCAGCTCCTACGAGCAGTACTTC.